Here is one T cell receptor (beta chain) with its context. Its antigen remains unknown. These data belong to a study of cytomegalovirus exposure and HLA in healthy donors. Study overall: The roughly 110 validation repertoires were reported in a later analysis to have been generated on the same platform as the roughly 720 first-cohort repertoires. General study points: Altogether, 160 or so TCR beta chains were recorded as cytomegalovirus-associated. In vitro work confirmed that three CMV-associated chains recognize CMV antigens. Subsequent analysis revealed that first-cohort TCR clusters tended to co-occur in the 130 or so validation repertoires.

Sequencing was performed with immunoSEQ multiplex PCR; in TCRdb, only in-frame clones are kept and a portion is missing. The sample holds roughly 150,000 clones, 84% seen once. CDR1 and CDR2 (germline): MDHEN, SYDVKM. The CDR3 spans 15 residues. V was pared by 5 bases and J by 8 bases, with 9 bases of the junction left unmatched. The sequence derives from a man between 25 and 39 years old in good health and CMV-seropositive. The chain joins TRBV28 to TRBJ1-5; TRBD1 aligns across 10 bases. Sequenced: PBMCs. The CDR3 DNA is TGTGCCAGCAGTGCCCCGGGACAGGGGAAAAAGCCCCAGCATTTT. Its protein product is CASSAPGQGKKPQHF.